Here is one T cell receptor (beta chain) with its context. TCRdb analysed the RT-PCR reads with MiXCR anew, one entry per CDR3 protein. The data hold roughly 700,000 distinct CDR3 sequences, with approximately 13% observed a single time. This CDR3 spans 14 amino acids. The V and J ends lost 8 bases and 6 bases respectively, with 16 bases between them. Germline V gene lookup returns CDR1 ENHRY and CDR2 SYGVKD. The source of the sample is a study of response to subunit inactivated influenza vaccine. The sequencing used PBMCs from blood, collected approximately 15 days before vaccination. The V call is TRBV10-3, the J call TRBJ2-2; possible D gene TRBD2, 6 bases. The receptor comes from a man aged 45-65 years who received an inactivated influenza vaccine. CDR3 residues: CAIGPGVDSGELFF. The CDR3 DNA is TGTGCCATCGGTCCGGGAGTGGACTCCGGGGAGCTGTTTTTT.